The rows below give T cell receptor beta chains drawn from one sample of a study of cytomegalovirus exposure and HLA in healthy donors. Libraries were prepared by immunoSEQ multiplex PCR; TCRdb keeps only in-frame clonotypes and omits some of them. The sample comprises around 160,000 clones, around 78% of which are singletons, and 2.5% to 3.5% rests with the top ten. Sequenced material: PBMCs. Every receptor here comes from a middle-aged man in good health and CMV-seropositive. CDR3s include the opening cysteine and the closing phenylalanine or tryptophan. D genes are given only for firm matches. Part of the rows lack a size; the others show once, few, many or a class for expanded clones.

>few|TRBJ2-7|TRBV9|.
CASSVDPYSYEQYF
TGTGCCAGCAGCGTAGACCCCTACTCCTACGAGCAGTACTTC
>.|TRBJ2-1|TRBV28|TRBD2
CASSDFIETSGRAKRKLNNEQFF
TGTGCCAGCAGTGACTTCATTGAAACTAGCGGGAGGGCCAAGAGAAAACTTAACAATGAGCAGTTCTTC
>.|TRBJ2-5|TRBV5-1|.
CASSLTSGQETQYF
TGCGCCAGCAGCTTGACCTCGGGCCAAGAGACCCAGTACTTC
>.|TRBJ1-2|TRBV28|TRBD1
CASSLGQGVNYGYTF
TGTGCCAGCAGTTTAGGGCAGGGGGTTAACTATGGCTACACCTTC
>.|TRBJ2-5|TRBV2|.
CASTGGRRDREETQYF
TGTGCCAGCACGGGGGGCAGGAGGGATCGGGAAGAGACCCAGTACTTC
>few|TRBJ1-1|TRBV7-3|TRBD1
CASSLDRGRDTFF
TGTGCCAGCAGCTTAGACAGGGGGAGAGATACTTTCTTT
>.|TRBJ2-5|TRBV5-1|.
CASSRGTGEETQYF
TGCGCCAGCAGCCGGGGGACTGGAGAAGAGACCCAGTACTTC
>.|TRBJ2-2|TRBV7-9|TRBD2
CAGRLAGGNGELFF
TGTGCCGGGAGACTAGCGGGAGGAAACGGGGAGCTGTTTTTT
>.|TRBJ2-3|TRBV30|.
CAWSVHRDTQYF
TGTGCCTGGAGTGTACATCGAGATACGCAGTATTTT
>.|TRBJ2-7|TRBV5-6|.
CASLRYEQYF
TGTGCCAGCCTCCGGTACGAGCAGTACTTC
>few|TRBJ2-3|TRBV29-1|TRBD1
CSVRPGGYTDTQYF
TGCAGCGTCCGGCCAGGGGGCTACACAGATACGCAGTATTTT
>.|TRBJ1-4|TRBV28|TRBD1
CASSRRTGINEKLFF
TGTGCCAGCAGCCGCCGGACAGGGATTAATGAAAAACTGTTTTTT
>.|TRBJ1-1|TRBV6-5|.
CASSYGGRTGTEAFF
TGTGCCAGCAGTTATGGGGGCCGAACCGGCACTGAAGCTTTCTTT
>.|TRBJ2-2|TRBV6-4|.
CASSGGRNTGELFF
TGTGCCAGCAGTGGGGGCAGAAACACCGGGGAGCTGTTTTTT
>.|TRBJ1-1|TRBV28|.
CASSFGGNTEAFF
TGTGCCAGCAGTTTTGGCGGGAACACTGAAGCTTTCTTT
>.|TRBJ2-1|TRBV15|TRBD2
CATSRGGGRAYNEQFF
TGTGCCACCAGCAGGGGGGGCGGGAGGGCTTACAATGAGCAGTTCTTC
>.|TRBJ2-5|TRBV7-2|TRBD2
CASSFQTSGSETQYF
TGTGCCAGCAGCTTTCAGACTAGCGGGAGCGAGACCCAGTACTTC
>once|TRBJ2-7|TRBV11-2|.
CASSTRLSSYEQYF
TGTGCCAGCAGCACCCGCCTAAGCTCCTACGAGCAGTACTTC
>.|TRBJ2-2|TRBV7-8|TRBD1
CASSLWTGGRTGELFF
TGTGCCAGCAGCTTATGGACAGGGGGCAGGACCGGGGAGCTGTTTTTT
>few|TRBJ2-5|TRBV11-2|.
CASNLPGAQETQYF
TGTGCCAGCAACCTTCCAGGGGCCCAAGAGACCCAGTACTTC
>once|TRBJ1-4|TRBV2|.
CASGGVPNEKLFF
TGTGCCAGCGGCGGGGTACCTAATGAAAAACTGTTTTTT
>.|TRBJ2-1|TRBV4-3|.
CASSHGLTNEQFF
TGCGCCAGCAGCCATGGACTTACCAATGAGCAGTTCTTC
>.|TRBJ2-2|TRBV19|TRBD2
CASMRLVAGYTGELFF
TGTGCCAGTATGAGGTTGGTAGCGGGCTACACCGGGGAGCTGTTTTTT
>few|TRBJ2-1|TRBV5-1|TRBD2
CASSGTSGRGGNEQFF
TGCGCCAGCAGCGGGACTAGCGGGAGAGGAGGTAATGAGCAGTTCTTC